The 14 T cell receptor beta chains listed next were all sequenced from one sample in a study of control samples from healthy donors and cancer patients. The protocol was immunoSEQ multiplex PCR, while the TCRdb copy is restricted to in-frame clones and leaves out a portion. The data contain about 27,000 clones, roughly 88% of them singletons. The sequenced material came from PBMCs. The receptors were sampled from a man in his fifties with lung cancer.

The V gene is TRBV6-5, the J gene TRBJ1-1, with D uncertain. CDR1 and CDR2 from the germline V gene are MNHEY and SVGAGI. CDR3 size: 15 residues. Trimming pared 7 bases from V and 0 bases from J, leaving 15 bases between. The CDR3: CASKATATMNTEAFF. CDR3 DNA: TGTGCCAGCAAAGCTACTGCCACTATGAACACTGAAGCTTTCTTT.

V usage is TRBV6-2 or TRBV6-3 and J usage is TRBJ1-1; no firm D call. The V end was cut by 4 bases, the J end by 3 bases, with 6 bases between. Germline assignment: CDR1 MNHEY and CDR2 SVGEGT. This CDR3 region has 12 residues. CDR3 coding DNA: TGTGCCAGCAGTTCTGTGGACACTGAAGCTTTCTTT. Its translation is CASSSVDTEAFF.

The rearrangement links TRBV11-2 to TRBJ2-1, with 10 bases that match TRBD2. Germline V gives CDR1 SGHAT, CDR2 FQNNGV. V gave up 0 bases and J gave up 8 bases; unmatched junction bases: 4. CDR3 length equals 15 residues. The CDR3 bases are TGTGCCAGCAGCTTAGAAGCGGGGGGGCTAGATGAGCAGTTCTTC. It translates to CASSLEAGGLDEQFF.

J is TRBJ2-5 and V is TRBV6-1, with 7 nucleotides matching TRBD1. CDR1 and CDR2 (germline): MNHNS, SASEGT. Losses at the gene ends were 2 bases for V and 4 bases for J; bases not matched to a gene: 4. The length of the CDR3 is 14 residues. Written as DNA, the CDR3 is TGTGCCAGCAGTGAACAGGGGGTTCGAGAGACCCAGTACTTC. It codes for CASSEQGVRETQYF.

This sequence joins TRBV12-3 or TRBV12-4 and TRBJ2-7, with unresolved D. V was trimmed by 5 bases and J by 8 bases, leaving 13 bases between them. CDR3 length: 12 amino acids. Written as DNA, the CDR3 is TGTGCCAGCAGTCCCCAGGCACAGCAGCAGTACTTC. Its translation is CASSPQAQQQYF.

The chain has TRBV9 and TRBJ1-5; 9 nucleotides agree with TRBD1. This CDR3 has 14 residues. V trimming: 4 bases; J trimming: 2 bases; junction bases outside the gene matches: 1. From germline, CDR1 is SGDLS and CDR2 YYNGEE. The CDR3 sequence is CASSRTGGNQPQHF. The CDR3 nucleotides read TGTGCCAGCAGCAGGACAGGGGGCAATCAGCCCCAGCATTTT.

The chain employs TRBV24-1 and TRBJ2-1; D may be TRBD2 (6 bases). Trimming took off 10 bases at V and 7 bases at J, with 16 bases between the two ends. Germline V lookup: CDR1 KGHDR, CDR2 SFDVKD. There are 13 residues in the CDR3. CDR3 coding DNA: TGTGCCACTCGGGACTCCATGACGAATGAGCAGTTCTTC. Translated, it gives CATRDSMTNEQFF.

This clone was observed a few times. The gene calls are TRBV5-8 and TRBJ1-6; D is unresolved. The CDR3 contains 14 residues. Trimming cost V 0 bases and J 9 bases, with 10 bases left between them. Germline V CDR1 and CDR2: SGHTS, YDEGEE. The CDR3 sequence: CASSLEGGASPLHF. CDR3 bases: TGTGCCAGCAGCTTGGAGGGAGGCGCTTCACCCCTCCACTTT.

In its sample, this clone was seen a few times. V gene TRBV11-2 combines with J gene TRBJ2-1, with 12 bases identical to TRBD1. The CDR3 is made up of 17 amino acids. Germline lookup yields CDR1 SGHAT and CDR2 FQNNGV. After removal of 4 bases from V and 6 bases from J, the junction contained 10 bases not matched to a gene. Here the CDR3 reads CASSSTLAGQGANEQFF. CDR3 DNA sequence: TGTGCCAGCAGCTCAACCTTAGCGGGACAGGGGGCCAATGAGCAGTTCTTC.

The chain employs TRBV6-2 or TRBV6-3 and TRBJ1-1; 8 bases agree with TRBD1. V was clipped by 5 bases and J by 8 bases; unmatched bases: 4. The germline V gene has CDR1 MNHEY and CDR2 SVGEGT. The CDR3 has 12 amino acids. The CDR3 sequence is CASSRTGSEAFF. The CDR3 DNA follows: TGTGCCAGCAGTAGGACAGGGAGCGAAGCTTTCTTT.

This clone was seen a single time. The V and J genes are TRBV5-6 and TRBJ2-5; 8 positions match TRBD2. Germline V gives CDR1 SGHDT, CDR2 YYEEEE. V was pared by 4 bases and J by 4 bases, with 9 bases of the junction left unmatched. The CDR3 totals 15 residues. DNA for the CDR3: TGTGCCAGCAGCCCACTAGCGGCTGCTGTAGAGACCCAGTACTTC. Its protein is CASSPLAAAVETQYF.

The V call is TRBV21-1, the J call TRBJ2-2. TRBV21-1 is listed as a pseudogene. CDR3 length equals 17 residues. CDR3 sequence (DNA): TGTGCCAGCAGCAAAGGGACCCATCCACGGAACACCGGGGAGCTGTTTTTT. As protein: CASSKGTHPRNTGELFF.

The rearrangement uses TRBV10-3 and TRBJ1-6, with no clear D. V lost 6 bases and J lost 7, with 13 bases in between. The CDR3 totals 14 residues. Germline CDR1 is ENHRY and CDR2 is SYGVKD. In nucleotides, the CDR3 is TGTGCCATCAGGAGCACCATCGGGAATTCACCCCTCCACTTT. Translating gives CAIRSTIGNSPLHF.

The chain combines TRBV5-1 with TRBJ1-2; D not certain. V was trimmed by 4 bases and J by 5 bases, leaving 9 bases between them. This CDR3 is built from 12 residues. Looked up from germline, CDR1 is SGHRS and CDR2 is YFSETQ. CDR3 region: CASSPTDYGYTF. The CDR3 nucleotides read TGCGCCAGCAGCCCGACCGATTATGGCTACACCTTC.